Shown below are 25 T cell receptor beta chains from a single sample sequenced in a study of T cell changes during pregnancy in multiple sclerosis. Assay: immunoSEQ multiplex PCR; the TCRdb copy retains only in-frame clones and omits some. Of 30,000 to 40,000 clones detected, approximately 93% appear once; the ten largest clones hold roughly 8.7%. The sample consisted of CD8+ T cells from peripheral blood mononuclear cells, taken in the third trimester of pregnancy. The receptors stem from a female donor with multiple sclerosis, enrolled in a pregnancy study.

The CDR3 here is CASSQVDRGDNEQFF. CDR3 bases: TGTGCCAGCAGCCAAGTCGATCGGGGGGACAATGAGCAGTTCTTC. The chain is built from TRBV4-2 and TRBJ2-1; 7 bases agree with TRBD2. In germline, CDR1 is LGHNA, CDR2 YNFKEQ. V lost 1 base and J lost 5; bases outside the gene matches: 5. This CDR3 has 15 residues.

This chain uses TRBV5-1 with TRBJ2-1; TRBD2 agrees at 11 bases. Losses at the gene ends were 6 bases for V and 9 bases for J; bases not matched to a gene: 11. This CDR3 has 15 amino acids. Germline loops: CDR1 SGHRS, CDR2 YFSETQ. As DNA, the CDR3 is TGCGCCAGCATCGTTAGCGGGGGGGATTCCGGTGAGCAGTTCTTC. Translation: CASIVSGGDSGEQFF.

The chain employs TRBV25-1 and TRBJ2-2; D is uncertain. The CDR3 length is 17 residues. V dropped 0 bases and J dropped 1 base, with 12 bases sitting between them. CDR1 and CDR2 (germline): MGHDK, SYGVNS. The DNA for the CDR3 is TGTGCCAGCAGTGAATATGTCCCAAGCCTGAACACCGGGGAGCTGTTTTTT. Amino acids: CASSEYVPSLNTGELFF. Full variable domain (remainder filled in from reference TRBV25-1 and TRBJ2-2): EADIYQTPRYLVIGTGKKITLECSQTMGHDKMYWYQQDPGMELHLIHYSYGVNSTEKGDLSSESTVSRIRTEHFPLTLESARPSHTSQYLCASSEYVPSLNTGELFFGEGSRLTVL.

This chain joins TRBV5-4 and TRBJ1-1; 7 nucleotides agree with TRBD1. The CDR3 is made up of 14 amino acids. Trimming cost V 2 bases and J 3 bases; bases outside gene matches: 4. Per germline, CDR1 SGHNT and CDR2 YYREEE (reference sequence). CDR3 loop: CASSFGQAHTEAFF. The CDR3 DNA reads TGTGCCAGCAGCTTTGGACAGGCTCACACTGAAGCTTTCTTT.

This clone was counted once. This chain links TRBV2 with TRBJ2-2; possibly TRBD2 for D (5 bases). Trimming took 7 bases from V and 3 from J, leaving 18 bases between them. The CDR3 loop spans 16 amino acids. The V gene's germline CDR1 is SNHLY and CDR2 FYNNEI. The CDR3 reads CASNDPEGRHTGELFF. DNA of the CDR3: TGTGCCAGCAACGACCCCGAGGGCAGACACACCGGGGAGCTGTTTTTT.

The CDR3 loop reads CASSLGLAGWETQYF. The CDR3 DNA is TGTGCCAGCAGCTTAGGTCTAGCTGGATGGGAGACCCAGTACTTC. The chain has TRBV7-3 and TRBJ2-5; D possibly corresponds to TRBD2 (5 bases). The CDR3 runs to 15 residues. Looked up from germline, CDR1 is SGHTA and CDR2 is FQGTGA. V lost 2 bases, J lost 5 bases, and 15 bases lay in between.

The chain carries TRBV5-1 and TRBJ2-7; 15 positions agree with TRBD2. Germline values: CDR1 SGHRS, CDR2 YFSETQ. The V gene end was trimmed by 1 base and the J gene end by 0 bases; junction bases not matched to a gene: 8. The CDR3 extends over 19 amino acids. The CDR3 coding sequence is TGCGCCAGCAGCTTGCTCGGACTAGCGGGGGGGGTTAGCTCCTACGAGCAGTACTTC. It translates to CASSLLGLAGGVSSYEQYF.

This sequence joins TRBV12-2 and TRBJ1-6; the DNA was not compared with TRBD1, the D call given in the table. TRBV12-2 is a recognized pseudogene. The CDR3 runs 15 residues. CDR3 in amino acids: CASRSWTGGNSPLHF. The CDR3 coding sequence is TGTGCAAGTCGCTCCTGGACAGGGGGTAATTCACCCCTCCACTTT.

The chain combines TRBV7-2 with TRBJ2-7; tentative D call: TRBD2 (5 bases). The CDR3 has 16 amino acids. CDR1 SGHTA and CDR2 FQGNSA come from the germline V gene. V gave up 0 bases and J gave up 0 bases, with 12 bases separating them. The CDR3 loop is CASSLAVANPSYEQYF. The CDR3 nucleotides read TGTGCCAGCAGCTTAGCTGTAGCGAACCCCTCCTACGAGCAGTACTTC. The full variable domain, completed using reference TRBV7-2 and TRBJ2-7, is GAGVSQSPSNKVTEKGKDVELRCDPISGHTALYWYRQSLGQGLEFLIYFQGNSAPDKSGLPSDRFSAERTGGSVSTLTIQRTQQEDSAVYLCASSLAVANPSYEQYFGPGTRLTVT.

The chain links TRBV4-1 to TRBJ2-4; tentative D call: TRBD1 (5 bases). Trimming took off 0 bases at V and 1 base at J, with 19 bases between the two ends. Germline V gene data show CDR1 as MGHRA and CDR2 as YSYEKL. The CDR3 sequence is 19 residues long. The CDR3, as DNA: TGCGCCAGCAGCCAAGACAGGGTATCAGGGTTAAGGGCCAAAAACATTCAGTACTTC. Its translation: CASSQDRVSGLRAKNIQYF.

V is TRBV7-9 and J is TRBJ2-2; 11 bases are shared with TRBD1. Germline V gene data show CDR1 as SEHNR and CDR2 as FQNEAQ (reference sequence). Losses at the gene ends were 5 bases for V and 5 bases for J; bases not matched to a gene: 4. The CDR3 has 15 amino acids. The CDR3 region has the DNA TGTGCCAGCAGCCGGACAGGGGGCAGGACCGGGGAGCTGTTTTTT. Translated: CASSRTGGRTGELFF.

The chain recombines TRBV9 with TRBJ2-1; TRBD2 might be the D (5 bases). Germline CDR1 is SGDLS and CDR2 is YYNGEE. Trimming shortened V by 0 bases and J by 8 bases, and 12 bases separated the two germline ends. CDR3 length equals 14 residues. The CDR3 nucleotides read TGTGCCAGCAGCGTAGTGGGAGCAGGCTATGAGCAGTTCTTC. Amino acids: CASSVVGAGYEQFF.

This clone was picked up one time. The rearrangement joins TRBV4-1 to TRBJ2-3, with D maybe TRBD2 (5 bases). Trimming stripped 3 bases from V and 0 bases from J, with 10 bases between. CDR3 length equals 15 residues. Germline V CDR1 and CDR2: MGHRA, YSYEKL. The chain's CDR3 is CASSQVPGSTDTQYF. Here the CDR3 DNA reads TGCGCCAGCAGCCAGGTCCCGGGGAGCACAGATACGCAGTATTTT.

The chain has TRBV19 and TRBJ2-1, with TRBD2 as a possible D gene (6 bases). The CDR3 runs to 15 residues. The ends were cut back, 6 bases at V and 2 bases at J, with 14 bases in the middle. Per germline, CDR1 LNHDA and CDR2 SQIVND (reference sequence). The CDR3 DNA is TGTGCCAGTAGCCTAGGGACTGCCGCCTACAATGAGCAGTTCTTC. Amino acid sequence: CASSLGTAAYNEQFF.

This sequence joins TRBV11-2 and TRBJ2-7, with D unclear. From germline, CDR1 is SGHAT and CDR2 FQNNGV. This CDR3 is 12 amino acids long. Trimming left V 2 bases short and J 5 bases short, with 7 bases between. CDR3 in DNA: TGTGCCAGCAGCTTAACTAATAACGAGCAGTACTTC. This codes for CASSLTNNEQYF.

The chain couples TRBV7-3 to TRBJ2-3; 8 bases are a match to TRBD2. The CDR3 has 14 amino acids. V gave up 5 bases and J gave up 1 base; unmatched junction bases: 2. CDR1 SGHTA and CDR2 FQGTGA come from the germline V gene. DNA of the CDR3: TGTGCCAGCAGCAATAGCGGGGGCACAGATACGCAGTATTTT. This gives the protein CASSNSGGTDTQYF.

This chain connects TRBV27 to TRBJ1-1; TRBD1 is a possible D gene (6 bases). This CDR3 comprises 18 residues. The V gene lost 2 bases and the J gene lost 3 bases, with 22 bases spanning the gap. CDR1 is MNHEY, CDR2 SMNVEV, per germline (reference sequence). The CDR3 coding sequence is TGTGCCAGCAGTTTAGACCCCTACAGGGAGGGAGTTTACACTGAAGCTTTCTTT. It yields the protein CASSLDPYREGVYTEAFF.

The CDR3 sequence: CASSFGGSYEQYF. Written as DNA, the CDR3 is TGTGCCAGCAGTTTCGGGGGATCCTACGAGCAGTACTTC. The chain is built from TRBV27 and TRBJ2-7, with D possibly TRBD2 on 6 matching bases. There are 13 residues in the CDR3. Trimming took 3 bases from V and 1 from J, leaving 7 bases between them. Germline-derived CDR1 and CDR2 are MNHEY and SMNVEV (reference sequence).

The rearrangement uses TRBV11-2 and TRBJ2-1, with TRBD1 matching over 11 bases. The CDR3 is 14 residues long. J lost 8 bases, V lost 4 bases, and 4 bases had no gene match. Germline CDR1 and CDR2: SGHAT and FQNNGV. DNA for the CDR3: TGTGCCAGCAGCTCCGGACAGGGGGCCGATGAGCAGTTCTTC. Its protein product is CASSSGQGADEQFF.

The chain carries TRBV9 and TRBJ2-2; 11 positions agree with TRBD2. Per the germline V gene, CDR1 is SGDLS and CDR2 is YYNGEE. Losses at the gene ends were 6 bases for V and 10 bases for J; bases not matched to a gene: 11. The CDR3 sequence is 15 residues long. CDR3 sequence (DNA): TGTGCCAGCACATTAGCGGGGGGGCGCCTCGAGGAGCTGTTTTTT. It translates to CASTLAGGRLEELFF.

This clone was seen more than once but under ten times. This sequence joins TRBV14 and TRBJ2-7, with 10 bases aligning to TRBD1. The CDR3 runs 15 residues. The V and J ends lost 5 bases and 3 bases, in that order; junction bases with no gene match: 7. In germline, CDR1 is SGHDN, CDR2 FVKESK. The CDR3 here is CASSSRQGAVYEQYF. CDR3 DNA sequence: TGTGCCAGCAGCTCACGACAGGGGGCTGTCTACGAGCAGTACTTC. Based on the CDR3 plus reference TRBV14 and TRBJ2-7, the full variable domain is EAGVTQFPSHSVIEKGQTVTLRCDPISGHDNLYWYRRVMGKEIKFLLHFVKESKQDESGMPNNRFLAERTGGTYSTLKVQPAELEDSGVYFCASSSRQGAVYEQYFGPGTRLTVT.

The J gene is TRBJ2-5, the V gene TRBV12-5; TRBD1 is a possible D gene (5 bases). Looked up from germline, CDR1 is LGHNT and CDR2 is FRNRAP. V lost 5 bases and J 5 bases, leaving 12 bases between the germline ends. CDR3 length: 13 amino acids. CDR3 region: CASGIQGAETQYF. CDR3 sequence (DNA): TGTGCTAGTGGTATCCAGGGTGCGGAGACCCAGTACTTC.

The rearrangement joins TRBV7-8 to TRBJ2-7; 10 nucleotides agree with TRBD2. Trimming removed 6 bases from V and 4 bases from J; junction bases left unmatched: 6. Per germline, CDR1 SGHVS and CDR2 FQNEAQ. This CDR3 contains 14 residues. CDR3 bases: TGTGCCAGCAGGATTCTAGCGGGGGATTACGAGCAGTACTTC. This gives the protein CASRILAGDYEQYF.

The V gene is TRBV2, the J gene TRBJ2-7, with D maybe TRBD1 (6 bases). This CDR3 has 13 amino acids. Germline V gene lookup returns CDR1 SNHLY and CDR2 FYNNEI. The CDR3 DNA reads TGTGCAAAACAGGGACCGACCTCCTACGAGCAGTACTTC. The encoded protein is CAKQGPTSYEQYF.

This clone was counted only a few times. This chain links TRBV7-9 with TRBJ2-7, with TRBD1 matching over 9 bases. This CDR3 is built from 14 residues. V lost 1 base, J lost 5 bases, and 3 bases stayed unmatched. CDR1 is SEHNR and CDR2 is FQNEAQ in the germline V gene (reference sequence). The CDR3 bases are TGTGCCAGCAGCTTAGGGGACAGGGCCCACGAGCAGTACTTC. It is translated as CASSLGDRAHEQYF.